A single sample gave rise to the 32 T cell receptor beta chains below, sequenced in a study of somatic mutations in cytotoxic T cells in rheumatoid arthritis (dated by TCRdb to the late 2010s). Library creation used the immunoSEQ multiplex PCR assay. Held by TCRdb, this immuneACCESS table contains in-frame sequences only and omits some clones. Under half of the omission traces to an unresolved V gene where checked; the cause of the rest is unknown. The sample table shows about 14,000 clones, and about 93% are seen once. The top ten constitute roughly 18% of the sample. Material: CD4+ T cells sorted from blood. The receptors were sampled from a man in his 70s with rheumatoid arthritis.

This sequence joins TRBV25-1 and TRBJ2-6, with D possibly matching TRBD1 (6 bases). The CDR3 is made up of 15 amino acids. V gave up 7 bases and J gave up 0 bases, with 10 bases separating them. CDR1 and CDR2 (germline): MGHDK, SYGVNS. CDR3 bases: TGTGCCAGCACACAGGGCCACTCTGGGGCCAACGTCCTGACTTTC. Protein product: CASTQGHSGANVLTF.

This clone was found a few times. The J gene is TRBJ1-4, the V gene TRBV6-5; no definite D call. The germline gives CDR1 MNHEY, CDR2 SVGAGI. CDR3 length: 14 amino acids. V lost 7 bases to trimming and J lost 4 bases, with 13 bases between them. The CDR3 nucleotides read TGTGCCAGCAAAATGAGCGTCCTTAATGAAAAACTGTTTTTT. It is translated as CASKMSVLNEKLFF.

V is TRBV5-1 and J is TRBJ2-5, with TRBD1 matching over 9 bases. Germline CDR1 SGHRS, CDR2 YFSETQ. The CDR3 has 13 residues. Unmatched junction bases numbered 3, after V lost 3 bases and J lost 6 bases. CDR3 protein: CASSSTGGQTQYF. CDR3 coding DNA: TGCGCCAGCAGCTCGACAGGGGGTCAGACCCAGTACTTC.

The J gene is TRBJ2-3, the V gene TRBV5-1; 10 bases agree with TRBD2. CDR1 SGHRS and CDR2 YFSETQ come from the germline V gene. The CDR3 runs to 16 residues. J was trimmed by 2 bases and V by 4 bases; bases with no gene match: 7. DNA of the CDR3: TGCGCCAGCAGCATACCTAGCGGGAGTGACACAGATACGCAGTATTTT. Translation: CASSIPSGSDTDTQYF.

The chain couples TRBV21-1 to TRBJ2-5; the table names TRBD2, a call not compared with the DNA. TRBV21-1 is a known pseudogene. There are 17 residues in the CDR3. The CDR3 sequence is CASIPGAIAGERETQYF. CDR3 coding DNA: TGTGCCAGCATCCCCGGGGCGATTGCGGGGGAGAGAGAGACCCAGTACTTC.

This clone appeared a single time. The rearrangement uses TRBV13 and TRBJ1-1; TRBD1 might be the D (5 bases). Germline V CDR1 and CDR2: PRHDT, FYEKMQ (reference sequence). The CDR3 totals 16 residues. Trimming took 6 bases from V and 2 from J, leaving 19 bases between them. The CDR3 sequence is CASSSTGRIRNTEAFF. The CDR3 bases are TGTGCCAGCAGTTCTACAGGACGGATTCGTAACACTGAAGCTTTCTTT.

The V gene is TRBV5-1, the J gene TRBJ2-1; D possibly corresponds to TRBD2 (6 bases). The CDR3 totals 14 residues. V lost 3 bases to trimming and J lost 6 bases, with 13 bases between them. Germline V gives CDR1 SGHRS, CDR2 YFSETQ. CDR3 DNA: TGCGCCAGCAGCTGGGGTGGAGGGGCCAATGAGCAGTTCTTC. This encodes CASSWGGGANEQFF.

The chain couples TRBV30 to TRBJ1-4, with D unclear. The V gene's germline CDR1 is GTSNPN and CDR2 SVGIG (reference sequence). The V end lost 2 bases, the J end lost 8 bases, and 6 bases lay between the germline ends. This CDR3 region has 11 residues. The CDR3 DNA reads TGTGCCTGGAGTAACAAGGAAAAACTGTTTTTT. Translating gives CAWSNKEKLFF.

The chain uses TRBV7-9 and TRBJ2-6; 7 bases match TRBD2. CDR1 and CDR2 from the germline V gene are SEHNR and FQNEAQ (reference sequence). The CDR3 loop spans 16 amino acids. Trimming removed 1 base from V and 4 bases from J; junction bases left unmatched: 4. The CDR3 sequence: CASSLGEGLGANVLTF. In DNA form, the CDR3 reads TGTGCCAGCAGCTTAGGGGAGGGCCTCGGGGCCAACGTCCTGACTTTC.

CDR3 sequence reads: CASSLTGNQPQHF. In nucleotides, the CDR3 is TGTGCCAGCAGCCTGACAGGGAATCAGCCCCAGCATTTT. The rearrangement uses TRBV14 and TRBJ1-5; 7 positions match TRBD1. The ends lost 4 bases at V and 4 bases at J; junction bases unmatched: 1. CDR1 SGHDN and CDR2 FVKESK come from the germline V gene. The CDR3 has 13 residues.

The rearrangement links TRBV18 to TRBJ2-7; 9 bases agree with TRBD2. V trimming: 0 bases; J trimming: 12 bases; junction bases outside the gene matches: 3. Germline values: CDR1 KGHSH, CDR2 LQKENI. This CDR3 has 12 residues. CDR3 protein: CASSPPSGGTYF. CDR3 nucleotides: TGTGCCAGCTCACCACCTAGCGGGGGCACGTACTTC.

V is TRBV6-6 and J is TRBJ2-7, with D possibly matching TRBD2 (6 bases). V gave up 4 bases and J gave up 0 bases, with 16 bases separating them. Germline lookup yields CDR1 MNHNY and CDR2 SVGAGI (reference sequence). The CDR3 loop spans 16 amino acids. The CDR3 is CASSFNHGGSSYEQYF. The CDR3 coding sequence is TGTGCCAGCAGTTTCAACCACGGGGGATCCTCCTACGAGCAGTACTTC.

The CDR3 region has the DNA TGTGCCACCTCGGGAGCGGGAGTAGGGAATGAGCAGTTCTTC. It specifies CATSGAGVGNEQFF. This sequence joins TRBV10-3 and TRBJ2-1, with 8 bases lining up with TRBD2. V was clipped by 10 bases and J by 7 bases; unmatched bases: 12. Germline V gene sequence: CDR1 ENHRY, CDR2 SYGVKD. The CDR3 is 14 residues long.

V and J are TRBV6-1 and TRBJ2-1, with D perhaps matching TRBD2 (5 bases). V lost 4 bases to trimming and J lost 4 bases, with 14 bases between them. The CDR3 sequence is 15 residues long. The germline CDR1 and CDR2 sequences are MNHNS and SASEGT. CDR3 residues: CASSARGSVYNEQFF. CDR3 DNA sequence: TGTGCCAGCAGTGCTCGCGGTAGCGTTTACAATGAGCAGTTCTTC.

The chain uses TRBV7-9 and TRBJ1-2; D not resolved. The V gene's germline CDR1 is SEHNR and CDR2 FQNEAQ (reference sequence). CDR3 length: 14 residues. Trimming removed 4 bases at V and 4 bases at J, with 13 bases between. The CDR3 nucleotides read TGTGCCAGCAGCTCCGGGGTGGGCGGCTATGGCTACACCTTC. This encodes CASSSGVGGYGYTF.

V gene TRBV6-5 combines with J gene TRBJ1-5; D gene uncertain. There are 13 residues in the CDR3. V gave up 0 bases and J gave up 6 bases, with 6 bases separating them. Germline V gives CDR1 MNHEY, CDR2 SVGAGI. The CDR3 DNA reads TGTGCCAGCAGTTACTCGAGATTTCAGCCCCAGCATTTT. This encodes CASSYSRFQPQHF.

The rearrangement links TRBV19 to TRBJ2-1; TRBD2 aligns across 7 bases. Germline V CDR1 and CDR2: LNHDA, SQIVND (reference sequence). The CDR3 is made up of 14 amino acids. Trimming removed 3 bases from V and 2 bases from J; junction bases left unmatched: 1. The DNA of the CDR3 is TGTGCCAGTAGTATGGGAGGGGCCTACAATGAGCAGTTCTTC. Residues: CASSMGGAYNEQFF.

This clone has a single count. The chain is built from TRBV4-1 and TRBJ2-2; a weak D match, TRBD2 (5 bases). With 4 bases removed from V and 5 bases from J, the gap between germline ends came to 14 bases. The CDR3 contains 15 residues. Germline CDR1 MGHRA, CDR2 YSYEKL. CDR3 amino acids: CASSRGSFGTGELFF. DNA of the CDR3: TGCGCCAGCAGCCGCGGGTCCTTTGGTACCGGGGAGCTGTTTTTT.

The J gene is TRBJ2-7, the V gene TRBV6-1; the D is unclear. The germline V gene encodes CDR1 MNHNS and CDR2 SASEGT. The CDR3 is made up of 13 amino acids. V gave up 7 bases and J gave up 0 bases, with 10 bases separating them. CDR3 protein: CASKSLNSYEQYF. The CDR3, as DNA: TGTGCCAGCAAATCACTGAACTCCTACGAGCAGTACTTC.

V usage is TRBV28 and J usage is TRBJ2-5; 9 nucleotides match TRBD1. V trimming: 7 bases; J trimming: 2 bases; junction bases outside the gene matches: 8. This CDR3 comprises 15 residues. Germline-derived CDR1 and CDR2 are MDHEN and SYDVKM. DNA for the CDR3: TGTGCCAGCATAGGGGCCGACAGGGGGCAAGAGACCCAGTACTTC. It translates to CASIGADRGQETQYF.

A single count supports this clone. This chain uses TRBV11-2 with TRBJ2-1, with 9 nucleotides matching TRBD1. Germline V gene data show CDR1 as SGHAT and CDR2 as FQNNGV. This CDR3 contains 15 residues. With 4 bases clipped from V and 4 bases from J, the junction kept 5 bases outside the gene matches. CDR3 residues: CASSWGTGSYNEQFF. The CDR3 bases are TGTGCCAGCAGCTGGGGGACAGGGTCTTACAATGAGCAGTTCTTC.

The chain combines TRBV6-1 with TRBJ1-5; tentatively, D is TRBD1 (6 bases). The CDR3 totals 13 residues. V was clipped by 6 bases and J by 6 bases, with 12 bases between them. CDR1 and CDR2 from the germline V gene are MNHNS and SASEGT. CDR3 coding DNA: TGTGCCAGCAGGAGGGACAATTCTCAGCCCCAGCATTTT. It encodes CASRRDNSQPQHF.

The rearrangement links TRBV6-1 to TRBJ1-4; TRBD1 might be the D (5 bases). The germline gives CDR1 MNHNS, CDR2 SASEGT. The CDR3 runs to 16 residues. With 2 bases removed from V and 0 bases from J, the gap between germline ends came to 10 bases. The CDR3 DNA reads TGTGCCAGCAGTGAACGGCAGGGAACAACTAATGAAAAACTGTTTTTT. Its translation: CASSERQGTTNEKLFF.

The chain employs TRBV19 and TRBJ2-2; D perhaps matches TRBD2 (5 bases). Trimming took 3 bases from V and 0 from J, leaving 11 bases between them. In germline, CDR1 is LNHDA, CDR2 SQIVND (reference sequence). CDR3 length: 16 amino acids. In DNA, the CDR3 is TGTGCCAGTAGTATTCAGCGGAACGCGAACACCGGGGAGCTGTTTTTT. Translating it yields CASSIQRNANTGELFF.

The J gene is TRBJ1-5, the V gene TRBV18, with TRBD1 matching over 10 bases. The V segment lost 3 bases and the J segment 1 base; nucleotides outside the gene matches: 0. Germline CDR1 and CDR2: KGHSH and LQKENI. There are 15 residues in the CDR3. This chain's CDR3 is CASSPGQGSNQPQHF. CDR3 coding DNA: TGTGCCAGCTCACCGGGACAGGGGAGCAATCAGCCCCAGCATTTT.

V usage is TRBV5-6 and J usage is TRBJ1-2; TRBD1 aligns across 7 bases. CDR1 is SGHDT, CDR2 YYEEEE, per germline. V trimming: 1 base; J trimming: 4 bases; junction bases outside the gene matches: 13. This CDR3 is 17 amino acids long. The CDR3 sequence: CASSLTDSRGGFYGYTF. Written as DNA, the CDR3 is TGTGCCAGCAGCTTGACGGATTCCAGAGGGGGCTTCTATGGCTACACCTTC.

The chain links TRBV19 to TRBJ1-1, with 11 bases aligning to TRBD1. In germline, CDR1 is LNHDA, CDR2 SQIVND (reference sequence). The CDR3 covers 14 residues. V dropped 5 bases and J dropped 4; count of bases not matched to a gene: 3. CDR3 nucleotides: TGTGCCAGTAGTCCCGGACAGGGGGCCACTGAAGCTTTCTTT. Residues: CASSPGQGATEAFF.

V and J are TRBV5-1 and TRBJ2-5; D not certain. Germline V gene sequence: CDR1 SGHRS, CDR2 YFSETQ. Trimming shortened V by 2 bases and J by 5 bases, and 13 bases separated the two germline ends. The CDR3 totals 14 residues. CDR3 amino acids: CASSFGVYGETQYF. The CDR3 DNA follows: TGCGCCAGCAGCTTCGGCGTATACGGGGAGACCCAGTACTTC.

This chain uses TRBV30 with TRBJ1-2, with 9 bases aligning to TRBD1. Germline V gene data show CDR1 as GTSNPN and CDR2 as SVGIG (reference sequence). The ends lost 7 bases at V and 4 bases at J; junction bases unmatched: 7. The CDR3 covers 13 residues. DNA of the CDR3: TGTGCCTCCTGGGACAGGGATTCCTATGGCTACACCTTC. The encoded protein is CASWDRDSYGYTF.

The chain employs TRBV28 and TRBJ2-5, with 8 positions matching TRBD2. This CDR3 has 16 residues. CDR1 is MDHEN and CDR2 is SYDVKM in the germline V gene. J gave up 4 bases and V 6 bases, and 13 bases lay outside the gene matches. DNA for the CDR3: TGTGCCAGCAGCTCATGGGCGGGGGGACGCGGAGAGACCCAGTACTTC. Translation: CASSSWAGGRGETQYF.

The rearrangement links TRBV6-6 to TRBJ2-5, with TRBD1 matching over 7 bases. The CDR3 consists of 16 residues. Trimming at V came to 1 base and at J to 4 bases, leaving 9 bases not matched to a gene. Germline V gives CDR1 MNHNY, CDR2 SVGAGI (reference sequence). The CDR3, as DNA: TGTGCCAGCAGTTACTTTACGACAGGGAAGGGAGAGACCCAGTACTTC. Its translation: CASSYFTTGKGETQYF.

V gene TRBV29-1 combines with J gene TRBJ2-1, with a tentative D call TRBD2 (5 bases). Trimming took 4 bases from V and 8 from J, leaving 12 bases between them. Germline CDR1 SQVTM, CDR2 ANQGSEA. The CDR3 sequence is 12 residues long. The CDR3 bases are TGCAGCGTTGCTAGGACTTCTGATGAGCAGTTCTTC. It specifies CSVARTSDEQFF.